What follows are 25 T cell receptor beta chains derived from one specimen sequenced in a study of shared T cell receptors in the human thymus (dated by TCRdb to about 2021). Library generation was performed with the immunoSEQ multiplex PCR assay. TCRdb provides this immuneACCESS table in a form limited to in-frame rearrangements. Some clones are lacking; in checked studies, under half of them reflect an unresolved V gene, and why the rest are absent is not known. This sample lists approximately 730,000 clones; 70% to 90% were detected once. The top ten clones comprise about 0.011% of the sample. The same data also went into a second study, on human thymus T cells.

The sequencing input was thymocytes. The receptors were sampled from a girl in the first two years of life with a congenital heart defect. Donor details come from another sample of the same person, matched by shared clones.

The rearrangement links TRBV6-1 to TRBJ1-2; tentative D call: TRBD1 (6 bases). The CDR3 is made up of 14 amino acids. Trimming pared 2 bases from V and 4 bases from J, leaving 11 bases between. Germline assignment: CDR1 MNHNS and CDR2 SASEGT. CDR3 residues: CASSELRGFYGYTF. CDR3 DNA: TGTGCCAGCAGTGAATTGAGGGGGTTCTATGGCTACACCTTC.

The gene calls are TRBV28 and TRBJ1-2; 9 bases are shared with TRBD1. The CDR3 has 16 residues. The trim removed 6 bases at V and 5 bases at J, leaving 13 bases unmatched. Germline V CDR1 and CDR2: MDHEN, SYDVKM. CDR3 DNA: TGTGCCAGCAGGCACCCCGACAGGGGGAAGGGGTATGGCTACACCTTC. Translated: CASRHPDRGKGYGYTF.

In nucleotides, the CDR3 is TGCAGTGCTAGTACGGAGAATGAGCAGTTCTTC. Encoded protein: CSASTENEQFF. The rearrangement joins TRBV20-1 to TRBJ2-1; D is unresolved. Trimming left V 3 bases short and J 7 bases short, with 7 bases between. This CDR3 comprises 11 residues. Germline V gives CDR1 DFQATT, CDR2 SNEGSKA (reference sequence).

Only a few counts were recorded for this clone. The V and J genes are TRBV19 and TRBJ1-1; D unresolved. Germline V gene sequence: CDR1 LNHDA, CDR2 SQIVND (reference sequence). The CDR3 has 12 residues. V gave up 3 bases and J gave up 7 bases, with 9 bases separating them. CDR3 amino acids: CASSMADYEAFF. In nucleotides, the CDR3 is TGTGCCAGTAGTATGGCAGATTATGAAGCTTTCTTT.

The chain combines TRBV12-5 with TRBJ1-6; 9 bases are shared with TRBD1. The CDR3 loop spans 21 amino acids. Germline V gene data show CDR1 as LGHNT and CDR2 as FRNRAP. Unmatched junction bases numbered 19, after V lost 0 bases and J lost 7 bases. The CDR3 sequence: CASGLVGWSGQGFNWNSPLHF. The CDR3 region has the DNA TGTGCTAGTGGTTTGGTGGGGTGGTCGGGACAGGGTTTCAATTGGAATTCACCCCTCCACTTT.

The J gene is TRBJ1-2, the V gene TRBV30; D gene ambiguous. The CDR3 has 14 residues. V was clipped by 0 bases and J by 4 bases, with 12 bases between them. The germline V gene encodes CDR1 GTSNPN and CDR2 SVGIG (reference sequence). The CDR3 loop reads CAWSVLGRGYGYTF. CDR3 nucleotides: TGTGCCTGGAGTGTACTCGGCAGAGGCTATGGCTACACCTTC.

The chain links TRBV4-2 to TRBJ2-5; D call uncertain. V dropped 0 bases and J dropped 5 bases, with 13 bases sitting between them. The CDR3 is 15 amino acids. Germline V lookup: CDR1 LGHNA, CDR2 YNFKEQ. As DNA, the CDR3 is TGTGCCAGCAGCCAAGATCAGGCCAGTGGGGAGACCCAGTACTTC. This gives the protein CASSQDQASGETQYF.

The chain combines TRBV5-5 with TRBJ2-7; 7 bases line up with TRBD1. The CDR3 runs to 15 residues. Germline CDR1 reads SGHKS; CDR2 reads YYEKEE (reference sequence). The V gene end was trimmed by 1 base and the J gene end by 7 bases; junction bases not matched to a gene: 11. The CDR3: CASSLNTGEMREQYF. The CDR3 DNA is TGTGCCAGCAGCTTGAATACAGGGGAAATGAGGGAGCAGTACTTC.

The chain combines TRBV28 with TRBJ1-3; the D gene is possibly TRBD1 (6 bases). The length of the CDR3 is 16 residues. The V end was cut by 7 bases, the J end by 0 bases, with 16 bases between. Germline CDR1 reads MDHEN; CDR2 reads SYDVKM. CDR3 sequence: CASTREGDSSGNTIYF. CDR3 DNA sequence: TGTGCCAGCACCCGGGAGGGGGATAGCTCTGGAAACACCATATATTTT.

This clone has more than one count but fewer than ten. The chain combines TRBV10-2 with TRBJ2-1; a weak D match, TRBD1 (6 bases). Germline V gene sequence: CDR1 WSHSY, CDR2 SAAADI. Trimming left V 4 bases short and J 7 bases short, with 11 bases between. CDR3 length: 13 residues. The CDR3 DNA is TGCGCCAGCAGTGTACAGGGCCAGAATGAGCAGTTCTTC. Translation: CASSVQGQNEQFF.

The chain couples TRBV25-1 to TRBJ2-1; TRBD2 matches 8 bases. CDR1 is MGHDK and CDR2 is SYGVNS in the germline V gene. The CDR3 runs 18 residues. V was clipped by 3 bases and J by 0 bases; unmatched bases: 10. CDR3 sequence: CASSEINTSGSSYNEQFF. For the CDR3, the DNA is TGTGCCAGCAGTGAGATAAATACTAGCGGCAGCTCCTACAATGAGCAGTTCTTC.

The chain combines TRBV11-2 with TRBJ2-3; D perhaps matches TRBD1 (5 bases). Germline V gene lookup returns CDR1 SGHAT and CDR2 FQNNGV. Trimming cost V 3 bases and J 1 base, with 14 bases left between them. The CDR3 runs 16 residues. The CDR3 here is CASSLVLDSCTDTQYF. In DNA, the CDR3 is TGTGCCAGCAGCTTGGTGCTCGACAGTTGCACAGATACGCAGTATTTT. Filled out from reference TRBV11-2 and TRBJ2-3, the complete variable domain reads EAGVAQSPRYKIIEKRQSVAFWCNPISGHATLYWYQQILGQGPKLLIQFQNNGVVDDSQLPKDRFSAERLKGVDSTLKIQPAKLEDSAVYLCASSLVLDSCTDTQYFGPGTRLTVL.

The chain has TRBV11-2 and TRBJ1-5; no definite D call. Germline V gives CDR1 SGHAT, CDR2 FQNNGV. Trimming pared 2 bases from V and 1 base from J, leaving 15 bases between. This CDR3 has 17 residues. CDR3 sequence reads: CASSLSGGFPSNQPQHF. CDR3 sequence (DNA): TGTGCCAGCAGCTTATCGGGAGGGTTTCCGAGCAATCAGCCCCAGCATTTT.

The chain has TRBV28 and TRBJ2-5; D gene unclear. The CDR3 is 14 residues long. The ends were cut back, 1 base at V and 3 bases at J, with 9 bases in the middle. Germline-derived CDR1 and CDR2 are MDHEN and SYDVKM. CDR3 DNA sequence: TGTGCCAGCAGTTTATTGGTGGCAGAAGAGACCCAGTACTTC. Translated: CASSLLVAEETQYF.

This chain links TRBV4-1 with TRBJ1-2; no clear D gene. This CDR3 region has 15 residues. CDR1 is MGHRA, CDR2 YSYEKL, per germline. V was clipped by 0 bases and J by 5 bases, with 13 bases between them. The CDR3 DNA sequence: TGCGCCAGCAGCCAAGATCGAGCAGGCCCGTATGGCTACACCTTC. Translated, it gives CASSQDRAGPYGYTF.

The J gene is TRBJ2-3, the V gene TRBV11-2; 11 bases are shared with TRBD1. The CDR3 has 17 amino acids. Germline V gene data show CDR1 as SGHAT and CDR2 as FQNNGV. The V gene end was trimmed by 1 base and the J gene end by 4 bases; junction bases not matched to a gene: 7. The CDR3, as DNA: TGTGCCAGCAGCTTAGCCCTCGGACAGGGGGCGTCAGATACGCAGTATTTT. Translated: CASSLALGQGASDTQYF.

The CDR3 DNA sequence: TGTGCCAGCGGGGGAGGGGGGGCGTCTTGGTATGGCTACACCTTC. Amino acid sequence: CASGGGGASWYGYTF. The chain carries TRBV6-1 and TRBJ1-2, with D possibly TRBD1 on 6 matching bases. Trimming cost V 8 bases and J 5 bases, with 21 bases left between them. This CDR3 is built from 15 residues. Germline V gives CDR1 MNHNS, CDR2 SASEGT.

This clone was detected only once. The V gene is TRBV9, the J gene TRBJ2-7; a weak D match, TRBD2 (5 bases). CDR1 and CDR2 (germline): SGDLS, YYNGEE. V lost 3 bases and J lost 7, with 23 bases in between. This CDR3 is 16 amino acids long. The CDR3 bases are TGTGCCAGCAGCGCGTCAGAGGACTCCGGCGGTTGGGAGCAGTACTTC. It encodes CASSASEDSGGWEQYF.

The CDR3 DNA follows: TGTGCCAGCAGCTTGGGGGTAGCGGCCTACAATGAGCAGTTCTTC. Protein sequence: CASSLGVAAYNEQFF. The V call is TRBV5-4, the J call TRBJ2-1, with D maybe TRBD2 (6 bases). The CDR3 spans 15 residues. The V gene lost 0 bases and the J gene lost 2 bases, with 9 bases spanning the gap. CDR1 and CDR2 (germline): SGHNT, YYREEE (reference sequence).

This clone was observed once. This chain connects TRBV29-1 to TRBJ2-7; 8 bases fit TRBD2. CDR1 is SQVTM, CDR2 ANQGSEA, per germline. Germline trimming cut 6 bases from V and 0 bases from J; bases unmatched to any gene: 7. The CDR3 runs 14 residues. The CDR3 nucleotides read TGCAGCGTAGCTACTAGCGGCAGCTCCTACGAGCAGTACTTC. This gives the protein CSVATSGSSYEQYF.

The chain is built from TRBV4-1 and TRBJ2-6; weak D call: TRBD2 (5 bases). Trimming stripped 0 bases from V and 2 bases from J, with 8 bases between. Germline V lookup: CDR1 MGHRA, CDR2 YSYEKL. CDR3 length equals 16 residues. The CDR3 DNA reads as TGCGCCAGCAGCCAAGAAGCCGGGGCTGGGGCCAACGTCCTGACTTTC. This sequence encodes CASSQEAGAGANVLTF.

The V and J genes are TRBV7-2 and TRBJ1-1; the D gene is possibly TRBD1 (5 bases). Germline V gene lookup returns CDR1 SGHTA and CDR2 FQGNSA. V was clipped by 6 bases and J by 0 bases, with 17 bases between them. CDR3 length: 16 residues. This CDR3 reads CASRTYGGVLNTEAFF. CDR3 in DNA: TGTGCCAGCAGGACGTACGGGGGGGTCCTGAACACTGAAGCTTTCTTT.

V usage is TRBV29-1 and J usage is TRBJ1-2; D is undetermined. This CDR3 has 13 residues. The V and J ends lost 1 base and 3 bases respectively, with 9 bases between them. CDR1 is SQVTM and CDR2 is ANQGSEA in the germline V gene. The CDR3 nucleotides are TGCAGCGTTGAAGGGTTAGTGGACTATGGCTACACCTTC. It encodes CSVEGLVDYGYTF.

V and J are TRBV7-9 and TRBJ1-1; possibly TRBD1 for D (6 bases). Germline values: CDR1 SEHNR, CDR2 FQNEAQ (reference sequence). The CDR3 is made up of 18 amino acids. V dropped 7 bases and J dropped 2 bases, with 26 bases sitting between them. The CDR3 DNA reads as TGTGCCAGCAACCCCTGGACAGCCTCGTTAATAGCAAACACTGAAGCTTTCTTT. Protein sequence: CASNPWTASLIANTEAFF.

This clone was counted between two and nine times. CDR3 bases: TGTGCCAGCAATGGACTGGCCCCGCCCGGGACAGGGCCCATGAACACTGAAGCTTTCTTT. This gives the protein CASNGLAPPGTGPMNTEAFF. This rearrangement joins TRBV27 to TRBJ1-1, with 9 nucleotides matching TRBD1. Germline V gene lookup returns CDR1 MNHEY and CDR2 SMNVEV (reference sequence). There are 20 residues in the CDR3. Trimming cost V 7 bases and J 0 bases; bases outside gene matches: 21.